The following is a T cell receptor beta chain sequence with its context. What it recognizes is unknown. This record comes from a study of post-analysis software for immune sequencing data. Study observations and caveats: Multiple sclerosis was associated with a significant reduction in normalized Chao1 diversity relative to controls. Pronounced co-clustering by F measure was evident among identically batched samples. The five TRBV segments detected at higher frequency in patients than in controls included TRBV5-6, TRBV5-1 and TRBV20-1.

Incorporated into the TCR beta cDNA libraries were unique molecular identifiers, which served to reduce PCR and sequencing biases. Each batch of 1 to 10 million T cells produced hundreds of thousands of cDNA molecules. TCRdb re-analysed the PCR reads in MiXCR, keeping a single row per CDR3 protein. In the table there are under 900,000 distinct CDR3 sequences, approximately 53% of which are singletons. CDR1 is SGHTA and CDR2 is FQGTGA in the germline V gene. Between the trimmed V and J ends, which lost 2 bases and 2 bases, there was a span of 9 bases. The CDR3 runs 15 residues. The sequenced sample was blood. This receptor was obtained from a girl between 10 and 17 years old with multiple sclerosis. The chain carries TRBV7-3 and TRBJ2-2; D unresolved. In DNA form, the CDR3 reads TGTGCCAGCAGCTTAGGCGGTGCCAACACCGGGGAGCTGTTTTTT. Protein product: CASSLGGANTGELFF.